The 16 T cell receptor beta chains below all came from one sample that was sequenced in a study of identical twins. TCRdb reprocessed the 5' RACE reads via MiXCR and lists one record per CDR3 protein. Here the sample spans about 900,000 distinct CDR3 sequences, roughly an eighth being singletons. These data also formed part of another study, on yellow fever vaccine responses in identical twins.

Sequencing was done on a sample of PBMCs. These receptors came from a woman younger than 35 in good health.

The V call is TRBV18, the J call TRBJ2-1; tentatively, D is TRBD1 (5 bases). Trimming pared 2 bases from V and 5 bases from J, leaving 16 bases between. The CDR3 is made up of 16 amino acids. Per the germline V gene, CDR1 is KGHSH and CDR2 is LQKENI. CDR3 amino acids: CASSPIRTQIDNEQFF. The CDR3 DNA follows: TGTGCCAGCTCACCAATTCGGACACAAATAGACAATGAGCAGTTCTTC.

The sample holds a few counts of this clonotype. The chain combines TRBV12-3 or TRBV12-4 with TRBJ2-5, with TRBD2 as a possible D gene (6 bases). V was cut by 6 bases and J by 4 bases, with 24 bases left in between. CDR3 length equals 17 residues. Here the CDR3 reads CASRPSRGEVGAETQYF. CDR3 DNA: TGTGCCAGCAGACCCTCGCGCGGGGAAGTGGGAGCAGAGACCCAGTACTTC.

In its sample, this clonotype was seen a few times. The CDR3 sequence: CATSPLRTNTGELFF. The CDR3 DNA reads as TGTGCCACCAGCCCTCTTCGGACGAACACCGGGGAGCTGTTTTTT. V gene TRBV12-3 or TRBV12-4 combines with J gene TRBJ2-2; no clear D gene. V was trimmed by 10 bases and J by 0 bases, leaving 15 bases between them. The CDR3 runs to 15 residues.

Points on this clonotype: Here the CDR3 omits its conserved ending phenylalanine or tryptophan, so a read error is the likely source. The chain uses TRBV2 and TRBJ2-3; D not resolved. The CDR3 length is 13 residues. The germline V gene encodes CDR1 SNHLY and CDR2 FYNNEI. V dropped 6 bases and J dropped 3 bases, with 10 bases sitting between them. The CDR3 bases are TGTGCCAGCAGAGCTAGTATGACAGATACGCAGTATTTA. Amino acids: CASRASMTDTQYL.

This clonotype was found many times. V and J are TRBV7-9 and TRBJ2-1; D is perhaps TRBD1 or TRBD2 (5 bases each). V was shortened by 1 base and J by 2 bases, with 15 bases between the two germline ends. This CDR3 is built from 17 residues. Germline V gene sequence: CDR1 SEHNR, CDR2 FQNEAQ (reference sequence). This CDR3 is CASSLESRDEAYNEQFF. The CDR3 DNA sequence: TGTGCCAGCAGCTTAGAGTCGAGGGACGAAGCCTACAATGAGCAGTTCTTC.

The chain carries TRBV5-1 and TRBJ2-1, with a weak D call TRBD2 (6 bases). Germline values: CDR1 SGHRS, CDR2 YFSETQ. The length of the CDR3 is 14 residues. V lost 5 bases to trimming and J lost 10 bases, with 19 bases between them. CDR3 residues: CASRSVGGPREQFF. The CDR3 DNA sequence: TGCGCCAGCAGGAGCGTGGGAGGCCCCAGGGAGCAGTTCTTC.

This clonotype was seen a single time. The chain recombines TRBV20-1 with TRBJ1-5; 11 nucleotides agree with TRBD1. This CDR3 has 15 residues. The germline CDR1 and CDR2 sequences are DFQATT and SNEGSKA (reference sequence). CDR3 sequence reads: CFATDRGQGNQPQHF. CDR3 coding DNA: TGCTTTGCCACGGACAGGGGGCAAGGAAATCAGCCCCAGCATTTT.

The J gene is TRBJ2-6, the V gene TRBV28, with D perhaps TRBD1 (6 bases). CDR3 length equals 21 residues. The germline CDR1 and CDR2 sequences are MDHEN and SYDVKM. Trimming removed 1 base at V and 0 bases at J, with 22 bases between. This CDR3 reads CASSLFRAGLGQISGANVLTF. Written as DNA, the CDR3 is TGTGCCAGCAGTTTATTTCGAGCTGGTTTAGGACAGATCTCTGGGGCCAACGTCCTGACTTTC.

The chain combines TRBV29-1 with TRBJ1-1; a possible D gene is TRBD1 (5 bases). Per germline, CDR1 SQVTM and CDR2 ANQGSEA. Trimming removed 4 bases at V and 4 bases at J, with 13 bases between. The CDR3 runs to 13 residues. In DNA form, the CDR3 reads TGCAGCGTTGGACAGAAAATGGGCACTGAAGCTTTCTTT. Protein product: CSVGQKMGTEAFF.

This clonotype was observed a handful of times. The chain is built from TRBV6-1 and TRBJ1-4, with no clear D. This CDR3 has 15 residues. Trimming cost V 5 bases and J 0 bases, with 10 bases left between them. Germline values: CDR1 MNHNS, CDR2 SASEGT. In DNA form, the CDR3 reads TGTGCCAGCAGTCCTACACTCGCAACTAATGAAAAACTGTTTTTT. Translating gives CASSPTLATNEKLFF.

The CDR3 region has the DNA TGCGCCAGCAGCCCCACCGGGACAAACTACAATGAGCAGTTCTTC. This translates into CASSPTGTNYNEQFF. The chain is built from TRBV5-1 and TRBJ2-1, with D perhaps TRBD1 (6 bases). This CDR3 has 15 amino acids. V lost 4 bases and J lost 3, with 14 bases in between. Germline loops: CDR1 SGHRS, CDR2 YFSETQ.

This clonotype was seen a handful of times. DNA for the CDR3: TGTGCCACCAGTGAAAGCGGCGGGAGGGCCCCCTACGAGCAGTACTTC. It yields the protein CATSESGGRAPYEQYF. The rearrangement links TRBV24-1 to TRBJ2-7; 9 nucleotides agree with TRBD2. The CDR3 runs 16 residues. From germline, CDR1 is KGHDR and CDR2 SFDVKD. The junction had 8 bases not matched to a gene; V was cut back by 4 bases and J by 2 bases.

This chain connects TRBV12-3 or TRBV12-4 to TRBJ2-5, with D uncertain. Trimming cost V 4 bases and J 5 bases, with 11 bases left between them. CDR3 length equals 13 residues. CDR3 amino acids: CASSYWDGETQYF. The CDR3, as DNA: TGTGCCAGCAGTTATTGGGATGGGGAGACCCAGTACTTC.

V gene TRBV28 combines with J gene TRBJ2-5, with 11 bases that match TRBD2. CDR1 and CDR2 (germline): MDHEN, SYDVKM. The V and J ends lost 5 bases and 0 bases, in that order; junction bases with no gene match: 8. The CDR3 is made up of 17 amino acids. CDR3 protein: CASSILGLAEYQETQYF. The CDR3 DNA is TGTGCCAGCAGTATCCTGGGACTAGCGGAGTACCAAGAGACCCAGTACTTC. Using reference TRBV28 and TRBJ2-5 for the parts outside the CDR3, the full variable domain is DVKVTQSSRYLVKRTGEKVFLECVQDMDHENMFWYRQDPGLGLRLIYFSYDVKMKEKGDIPEGYSVSREKKERFSLILESASTNQTSMYLCASSILGLAEYQETQYFGPGTRLLVL.

This clonotype was observed many times. The J gene is TRBJ2-3, the V gene TRBV28; 7 bases match TRBD1. The V segment lost 5 bases and the J segment 5 bases; nucleotides outside the gene matches: 7. Germline CDR1 MDHEN, CDR2 SYDVKM. The CDR3 covers 14 residues. Here the CDR3 DNA reads TGTGCCAGCAGTCTCAAGGGGGCGGTAGATACGCAGTATTTT. Protein: CASSLKGAVDTQYF.

In its sample, this clonotype was seen a few times. CDR3 residues: CASRGWVEGSDNYGYTF. CDR3 DNA sequence: TGTGCCAGCAGAGGATGGGTAGAGGGGTCAGATAACTATGGCTACACCTTC. The rearrangement uses TRBV27 and TRBJ1-2; maybe TRBD1 (5 bases). Trimming pared 6 bases from V and 1 base from J, leaving 21 bases between. In germline, CDR1 is MNHEY, CDR2 SMNVEV (reference sequence). The CDR3 loop spans 17 amino acids.